The rows below give T cell receptor beta chains drawn from one sample of a study of blood T cell repertoires in COVID-19. This table comes from immunoSEQ multiplex PCR, and its TCRdb copy is limited to in-frame clones, with some not included. The table lists about 380,000 clones, roughly 87% of them singletons. Sequenced sample: PBMCs or T cells enriched from blood (not recorded which). The origin of the receptors is a woman in her 30s who had recovered from COVID-19. The CDR3 runs from the conserved cysteine through the conserved F or W. A D gene is named only where the DNA matches it firmly. Rows give clone size only sometimes, using once, few, many, or a class for an expanded clone.

D | size | J | V | DNA | CDR3
TRBD1 | - | TRBJ2-7 | TRBV29-1 | TGCAGCGTTTCCGGGACAGCCTTCTCCTACGAGCAGTACTTC | CSVSGTAFSYEQYF
- | - | TRBJ1-1 | TRBV6-2/TRBV6-3 | TGTGCCAGCAGTCCGTCTCCAGGGAAGGGGACTGAAGCTTTCTTT | CASSPSPGKGTEAFF
- | - | TRBJ2-4 | TRBV11-2 | TGTGCCAGCAGGGCGGTGGTCAAAAACATTCAGTACTTC | CASRAVVKNIQYF
TRBD1 | - | TRBJ1-6 | TRBV7-9 | TGTGCCAGTGGTGGTGACAGGGCTTCACCCCTCCACTTT | CASGGDRASPLHF
TRBD2 | - | TRBJ2-1 | TRBV5-1 | TGCGCCAGCAGCTTGAGCGGGGGGACTCCCAATGAGCAGTTCTTC | CASSLSGGTPNEQFF
TRBD1 | once | TRBJ1-2 | TRBV18 | TGTGCCAGCTCACCACCGGCCGGGACAGACTATGGCTACACCTTC | CASSPPAGTDYGYTF
- | - | TRBJ2-7 | TRBV4-1 | TGCGCCAGCAGCCGCGGGGATCTCTCCTACGAGCAGTACTTC | CASSRGDLSYEQYF
TRBD1 | few | TRBJ1-2 | TRBV28 | TGTGCCAGCAATAGGGACAGTAATAACTATGGCTACACCTTC | CASNRDSNNYGYTF
TRBD1 | - | TRBJ2-7 | TRBV7-2 | TGTGCCAGCAGCAAAACGAGGACAGGCTGGGGGGAGCAGTACTTC | CASSKTRTGWGEQYF
- | few | TRBJ2-7 | TRBV4-2 | TGTGCCAGCAGCCAAGGACAAGCCTACGAGCAGTACTTC | CASSQGQAYEQYF
- | - | TRBJ2-3 | TRBV7-9 | TGTGCCGGCGGAGCCTCAGATACGCAGTATTTT | CAGGASDTQYF
- | - | TRBJ2-7 | TRBV4-1 | TGCGCCAGCAGCCCTCTAGACAGGTCGTCCTACGAGCAGTACTTC | CASSPLDRSSYEQYF
- | - | TRBJ1-5 | TRBV30 | TGTGCCTGGAGTAGCCAGGGCTTTGAGACCCAGCATTTT | CAWSSQGFETQHF
TRBD2 | once | TRBJ2-1 | TRBV19 | TGTGCCAGTAGTCCCTCGGGAGGGGGCAATGAGCAGTTCTTC | CASSPSGGGNEQFF
TRBD2 | - | TRBJ2-1 | TRBV7-9 | TGTGCCAGCAGCTTAGAAGGGACTAGCGGTTACAATGAGCAGTTCTTC | CASSLEGTSGYNEQFF
TRBD2 | - | TRBJ2-1 | TRBV7-9 | TGTGCCAGCAGCGCCCCGGGACTAGCGGGGGGGCCGGGGAATGAGCAGTTCTTC | CASSAPGLAGGPGNEQFF
TRBD2 | - | TRBJ2-1 | TRBV5-1 | TGCGCCAGCAGCTTCCGGCTAGCGGGGGGCAATGAGCAGTTCTTC | CASSFRLAGGNEQFF
- | few | TRBJ1-1 | TRBV2 | TGTGCCAGCAGCATACAGGGGAACACTGAAGCTTTCTTT | CASSIQGNTEAFF
TRBD2 | once | TRBJ2-5 | TRBV5-1 | TGCGCCAGCAGCCTCGGGACTAGCGGGGGGCAAGAGACCCAGTACTTC | CASSLGTSGGQETQYF
TRBD1 | - | TRBJ2-2 | TRBV5-4 | TGTGCCAGCAGCTCGGACAGGGGAGCCGGGGAGCTGTTTTTT | CASSSDRGAGELFF
TRBD2 | - | TRBJ2-1 | TRBV18 | TGTGCCAGCCGACCACGGAACAGCGGGGGAAATGAGCAGTTCTTC | CASRPRNSGGNEQFF
TRBD1 | - | TRBJ1-2 | TRBV7-8 | TGTGCCAGCAGCTTAGACGGACAGGTGGGGTATGGCTACACCTTC | CASSLDGQVGYGYTF
- | - | TRBJ1-3 | TRBV28 | TGTGCCAGCAGTTTAGGGGGGGGAAACTCTGGAAACACCATATATTTT | CASSLGGGNSGNTIYF
- | - | TRBJ2-7 | TRBV5-5 | TGTGCCAGCAGCTTGTTTGGCGGACACTACGAGCAGTACTTC | CASSLFGGHYEQYF
- | - | TRBJ2-1 | TRBV11-1 | TGTGCCAGCAGCTTAGTCCAGAATGAGCAGTTCTTC | CASSLVQNEQFF
- | - | TRBJ2-1 | TRBV19 | TGTGCCAGTAGTATAGGAGTACTCCTCTACAATGAGCAGTTCTTC | CASSIGVLLYNEQFF
TRBD2 | - | TRBJ2-5 | TRBV18 | TGTGCCAGCTCTCGTCCTAGCGGGGGGGCCCAAGAGACCCAGTACTTC | CASSRPSGGAQETQYF